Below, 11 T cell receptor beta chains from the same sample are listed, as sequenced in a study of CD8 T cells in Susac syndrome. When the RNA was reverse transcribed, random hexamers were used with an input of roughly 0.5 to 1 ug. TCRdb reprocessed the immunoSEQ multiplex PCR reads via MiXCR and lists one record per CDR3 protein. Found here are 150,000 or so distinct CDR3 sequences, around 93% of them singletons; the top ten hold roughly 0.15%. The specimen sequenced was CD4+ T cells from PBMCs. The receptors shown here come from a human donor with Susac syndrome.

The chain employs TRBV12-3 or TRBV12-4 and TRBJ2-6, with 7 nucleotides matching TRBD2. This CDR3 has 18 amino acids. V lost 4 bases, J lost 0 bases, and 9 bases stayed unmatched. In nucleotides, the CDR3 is TGTGCCAGCAGTTCGAATCGGGGGGTGTACTCTGGGGCCAACGTCCTGACTTTC. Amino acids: CASSSNRGVYSGANVLTF.

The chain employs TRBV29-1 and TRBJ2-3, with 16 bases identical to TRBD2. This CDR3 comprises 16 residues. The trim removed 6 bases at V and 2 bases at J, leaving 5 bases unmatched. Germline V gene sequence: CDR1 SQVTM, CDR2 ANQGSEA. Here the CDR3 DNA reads TGCAGCGTCACCGGGACTAGCGGGAGGGCCACAGATACGCAGTATTTT. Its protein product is CSVTGTSGRATDTQYF.

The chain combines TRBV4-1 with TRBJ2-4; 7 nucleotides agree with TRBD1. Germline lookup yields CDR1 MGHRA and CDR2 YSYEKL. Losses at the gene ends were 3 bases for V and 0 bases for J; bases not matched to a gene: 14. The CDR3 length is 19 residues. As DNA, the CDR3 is TGCGCCAGCAGCCACGACAGGGAGAGAAAACTCCTAGCCAAAAACATTCAGTACTTC. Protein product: CASSHDRERKLLAKNIQYF.

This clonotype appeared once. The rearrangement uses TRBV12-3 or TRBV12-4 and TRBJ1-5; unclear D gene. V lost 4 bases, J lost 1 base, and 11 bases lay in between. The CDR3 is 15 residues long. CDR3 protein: CASSSWLASNQPQHF. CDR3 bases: TGTGCCAGCAGTTCCTGGCTAGCCAGCAATCAGCCCCAGCATTTT.

CDR3 loop: CASSLRLAGDPSYEQYF. The CDR3 DNA reads as TGTGCCAGCAGCTTAAGGCTAGCGGGAGACCCGTCCTACGAGCAGTACTTC. The V gene is TRBV7-6, the J gene TRBJ2-7; 10 nucleotides match TRBD2. Germline CDR1 SGHVS, CDR2 FNYEAQ. CDR3 length: 17 residues. V lost 2 bases to trimming and J lost 1 base; unmatched junction nucleotides: 8.

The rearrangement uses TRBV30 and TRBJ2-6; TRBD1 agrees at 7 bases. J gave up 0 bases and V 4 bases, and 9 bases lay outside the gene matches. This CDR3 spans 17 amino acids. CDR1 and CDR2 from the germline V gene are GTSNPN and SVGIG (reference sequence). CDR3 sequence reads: CAWTSDRTNSGANVLTF. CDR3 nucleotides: TGTGCCTGGACCTCGGACAGGACCAACTCTGGGGCCAACGTCCTGACTTTC.

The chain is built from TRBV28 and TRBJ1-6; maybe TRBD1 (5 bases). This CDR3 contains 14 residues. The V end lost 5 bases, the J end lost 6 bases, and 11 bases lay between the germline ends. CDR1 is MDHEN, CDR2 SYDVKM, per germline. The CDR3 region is CASSNAGSNSPLHF. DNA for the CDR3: TGTGCCAGCAGTAACGCAGGGAGTAATTCACCCCTCCACTTT.

Written as DNA, the CDR3 is TGTGCCTGGAGTGTAAGGGGCATTTGGACAGGAAACACCGGGGAGCTGTTTTTT. It codes for CAWSVRGIWTGNTGELFF. The rearrangement joins TRBV30 to TRBJ2-2; 7 nucleotides agree with TRBD1. This CDR3 has 18 amino acids. Germline V gene lookup returns CDR1 GTSNPN and CDR2 SVGIG (reference sequence). After removal of 0 bases from V and 2 bases from J, the junction contained 12 bases not matched to a gene. The full variable domain, rest sourced from reference TRBV30 and TRBJ2-2, is SQTIHQWPATLVQPVGSPLSLECTVEGTSNPNLYWYRQAAGRGLQLLFYSVGIGQISSEVPQNLSASRPQDRQFILSSKKLLLSDSGFYLCAWSVRGIWTGNTGELFFGEGSRLTVL.

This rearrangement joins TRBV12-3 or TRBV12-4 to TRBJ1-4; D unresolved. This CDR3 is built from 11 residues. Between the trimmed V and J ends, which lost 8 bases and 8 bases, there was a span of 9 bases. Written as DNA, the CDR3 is TGTGCCAGCGGCGTGACAGAAAAACTGTTTTTT. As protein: CASGVTEKLFF.

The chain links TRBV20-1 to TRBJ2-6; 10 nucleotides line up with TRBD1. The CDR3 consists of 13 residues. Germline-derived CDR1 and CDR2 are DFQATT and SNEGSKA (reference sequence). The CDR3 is CSGTGEGANVLTF. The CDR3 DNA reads TGCAGCGGGACAGGGGAGGGGGCCAACGTCCTGACTTTC.

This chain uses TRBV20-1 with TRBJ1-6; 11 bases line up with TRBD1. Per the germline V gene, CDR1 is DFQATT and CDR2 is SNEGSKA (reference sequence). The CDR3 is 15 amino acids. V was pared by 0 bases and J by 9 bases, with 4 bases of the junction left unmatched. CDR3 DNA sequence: TGCAGTGCTAGAGACGCCGGGACAGGGGGTTCACCCCTCCACTTT. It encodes CSARDAGTGGSPLHF.